The clone carrying this T cell receptor (beta chain) has just a few counts. This specimen belongs to a study of blood T cell repertoires in COVID-19. The overall study: Researchers got acute and convalescent COVID-19 samples from the United States, Italy and Spain. T cells, B-cell-depleted T cells, or PBMCs provided the cDNA or gDNA that served as material.

Cohorts were assigned according to the clinical history that participants reported. As handled by the study authors: Reference gene primer amplification yielded estimated nucleated cell counts. Profiling relied on immunoSEQ multiplex PCR, and the TCRdb table lists in-frame clones only, not all of them. V, J and clone size reflect that table, while D and trimming were determined from the DNA. Here the sample spans 210,000 or so clones, around 80% being singletons. Germline CDR1 and CDR2: MNHEY and SMNVEV (reference sequence). The CDR3 is made up of 14 amino acids. V was pared by 8 bases and J by 1 base, with 9 bases between.

Sequencing used PBMCs or T cells enriched from blood (not recorded which). The TCR sequence derives from a man between 25 and 39 years old with acute COVID-19. The V gene is TRBV27, the J gene TRBJ1-6; unclear D gene. For the CDR3, the DNA is TGTGCCAGCCGGTTGGTTTCCTATAATTCACCCCTCCACTTT. It encodes CASRLVSYNSPLHF.